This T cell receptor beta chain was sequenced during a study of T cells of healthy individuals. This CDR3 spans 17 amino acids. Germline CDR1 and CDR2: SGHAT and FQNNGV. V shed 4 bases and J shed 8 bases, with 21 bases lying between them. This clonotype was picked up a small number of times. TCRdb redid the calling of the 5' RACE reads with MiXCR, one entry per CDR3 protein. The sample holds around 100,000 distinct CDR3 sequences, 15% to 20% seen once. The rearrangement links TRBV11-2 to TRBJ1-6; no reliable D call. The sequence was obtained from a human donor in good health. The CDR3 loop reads CASSSIKGGDYYSPLHF. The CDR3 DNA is TGTGCCAGCAGCTCCATTAAAGGCGGTGATTACTATTCACCCCTCCACTTT.